Shown below are 30 T cell receptor beta chains from a single sample sequenced in a study of regulatory T cells in long-lasting Graves disease (TCRdb year 2021). Library preparation used multiplex PCR. The instrument given in TCRdb is Illumina HiSeq 4000. To build TCR beta libraries, CDR3 regions were amplified by Arm-PCR using iRepertoire HTBI primers. TCRdb reanalyzed the raw reads on its own, using fastp at Q25 for trimming and MiXCR for clone calling, and kept in-frame beta chains. Rows with one shared CDR3 protein collapse into an entry with the most common genes and DNA. Across this sample there are more than 650,000 distinct CDR3 sequences, with 30% seen only once. The ten largest clones add up to about two fifths of the sample. The label giving this sample's time point can be read as: persistent/refractory GD, antithyroid drugs over 5 years with positive TRAb. RNA was extracted from PBMCs in TRIzol for both TCR sequencing and RNA sequencing.

The sequenced sample was peripheral blood mononuclear cells (PBMCs), obtained when the disease was refractory, from a patient treated with antithyroid drugs. The receptor source for this set is a female donor with Graves disease.

This clonotype has a handful of counts. This chain joins TRBV6-1 and TRBJ2-5; TRBD2 matches 13 bases. From germline, CDR1 is MNHNS and CDR2 SASEGT. V lost 2 bases, J lost 5 bases, and 5 bases stayed unmatched. The CDR3 covers 16 residues. The CDR3 protein is CASSERLAGGGETQYF. The CDR3 bases are TGTGCCAGCAGTGAACGACTAGCGGGAGGAGGGGAGACCCAGTACTTC.

There are many counts of this clonotype. The chain joins TRBV2 to TRBJ2-2; D might be TRBD1 or TRBD2, each matching 7 bases. Germline V gene data show CDR1 as SNHLY and CDR2 as FYNNEI. This CDR3 comprises 15 residues. The V gene lost 5 bases and the J gene lost 6 bases, with 16 bases spanning the gap. Here the CDR3 DNA reads TGTGCCAGCAGTCTGGGAGGGACAGACGCCGGGGAGCTGTTTTTT. Translating it yields CASSLGGTDAGELFF.

This chain uses TRBV12-3 or TRBV12-4 with TRBJ2-4, with unresolved D. This CDR3 is built from 16 residues. The V end lost 5 bases, the J end lost 3 bases, and 17 bases lay between the germline ends. The DNA for the CDR3 is TGTGCCAGCAGTCCCCCCCGCGGCAGTCTCAAAAACATTCAGTACTTC. Amino acids: CASSPPRGSLKNIQYF.

CDR3 coding DNA: TGTGCCAGCAGCTCCACCGGGACAGGGATTTACGAGCAGTACTTC. Translated, it gives CASSSTGTGIYEQYF. The chain carries TRBV11-2 and TRBJ2-7; TRBD1 agrees at 9 bases. The CDR3 loop spans 15 amino acids. In germline, CDR1 is SGHAT, CDR2 FQNNGV. Trimming removed 4 bases from V and 4 bases from J; junction bases left unmatched: 8.

Note on this clonotype: The conserved closing phenylalanine or tryptophan is absent in this CDR3, likely reflecting a read error. This rearrangement joins TRBV2 to TRBJ1-1, with 9 nucleotides matching TRBD1. There are 13 residues in the CDR3. Germline CDR1 reads SNHLY; CDR2 reads FYNNEI. CDR3 in DNA: TGTGCCAGCATGGGACAGGGCGGGACTGAGGCTTTCTTG. It yields the protein CASMGQGGTEAFL.

This rearrangement joins TRBV6-2 or TRBV6-3 to TRBJ2-2; 9 bases align to TRBD1. V shed 6 bases, J shed 5 bases, and the junction held 10 bases outside the gene matches. Germline V CDR1 and CDR2: MNHEY, SVGEGT. The CDR3 loop spans 16 amino acids. In nucleotides, the CDR3 is TGTGCCAGCAGAAACCTTAGGACAGGGGCAACCGGGGAGCTGTTTTTT. This gives the protein CASRNLRTGATGELFF.

The V and J genes are TRBV7-3 and TRBJ2-2; 8 bases fit TRBD2. The CDR3 contains 15 residues. CDR1 is SGHTA and CDR2 is FQGTGA in the germline V gene. V was pared by 5 bases and J by 6 bases, with 8 bases of the junction left unmatched. The CDR3: CASSPVGREAGELFF. The CDR3, as DNA: TGTGCCAGCAGCCCCGTAGGGCGGGAGGCCGGGGAGCTGTTTTTT.

V is TRBV6-1 and J is TRBJ1-1; 11 bases match TRBD1. The junction had 9 bases not matched to a gene; V was cut back by 7 bases and J by 5 bases. There are 15 residues in the CDR3. Germline V gives CDR1 MNHNS, CDR2 SASEGT. Written as DNA, the CDR3 is TGTGCCAGCAAGGCAGGGGGACAGGGGGAAACTGAAGCTTTCTTT. It encodes CASKAGGQGETEAFF.

The sample holds many counts of this clonotype. The chain has TRBV28 and TRBJ1-4, with D tentatively TRBD1 (6 bases). The CDR3 sequence is 15 residues long. V lost 6 bases and J lost 6, with 17 bases in between. CDR1 is MDHEN and CDR2 is SYDVKM in the germline V gene. The chain's CDR3 is CASRTGIAGDEKLFF. The CDR3, as DNA: TGTGCCAGCAGAACAGGGATTGCGGGGGATGAAAAACTGTTTTTT.

This clonotype was picked up many times. An end of the junction differs from the germline gene, which may be a read error. CDR3 region: CASSQPQHF. CDR3 coding DNA: TGTGCCAGCAGTCAGCCCCAGCATTTT. The gene calls are TRBV28 and TRBJ1-5; D call uncertain. The germline V gene encodes CDR1 MDHEN and CDR2 SYDVKM. The CDR3 covers 9 residues.

This clonotype was picked up many times. J is TRBJ2-7 and V is TRBV6-1; possibly TRBD2 for D (6 bases). V lost 1 base to trimming and J lost 7 bases, with 17 bases between them. This CDR3 has 15 amino acids. The germline CDR1 and CDR2 sequences are MNHNS and SASEGT. This CDR3 reads CASSEGRGPPGEQYF. The CDR3 region has the DNA TGTGCCAGCAGTGAAGGGCGGGGTCCCCCGGGGGAGCAGTACTTC.

The rearrangement joins TRBV3-1 to TRBJ1-2; D gene unclear. CDR1 is LGHDT, CDR2 YNNKEL, per germline (reference sequence). The CDR3 covers 15 residues. V was trimmed by 0 bases and J by 4 bases, leaving 12 bases between them. The CDR3 spells CASSQDEGRLYGYTF. CDR3 DNA sequence: TGTGCCAGCAGCCAAGACGAGGGCAGGCTCTATGGCTACACCTTC.

In DNA form, the CDR3 reads TGCAGCGTAATGAAGCGGGACCAAGAGACCCAGTACTTC. Its translation is CSVMKRDQETQYF. The V and J genes are TRBV29-1 and TRBJ2-5; possible D gene TRBD2, 6 bases. This CDR3 spans 13 amino acids. Trimming left V 6 bases short and J 0 bases short, with 11 bases between. CDR1 is SQVTM and CDR2 is ANQGSEA in the germline V gene.

The CDR3 region is CATTPGRNYGYTF. The CDR3 region has the DNA TGTGCCACTACACCGGGACGTAACTATGGCTACACCTTC. J is TRBJ1-2 and V is TRBV6-2 or TRBV6-3; maybe TRBD1 (5 bases). The CDR3 loop spans 13 amino acids. V shed 10 bases and J shed 1 base, with 13 bases lying between them. The germline V gene has CDR1 MNHEY and CDR2 SVGEGT.

The V and J genes are TRBV29-1 and TRBJ1-4; no reliable D call. The V and J ends lost 4 bases and 7 bases respectively, with 16 bases between them. CDR3 length: 14 residues. Germline V gene data show CDR1 as SQVTM and CDR2 as ANQGSEA. The CDR3 DNA reads TGCAGCGTTGGAAATCAGGTTAAAGGTGAAAAACTGTTTTTT. It specifies CSVGNQVKGEKLFF.

This clonotype was seen repeatedly, ten times or more. This chain links TRBV6-1 with TRBJ1-5; TRBD1 is a possible D gene (5 bases). The CDR3 length is 15 residues. Trimming took off 2 bases at V and 7 bases at J, with 15 bases between the two ends. Germline CDR1 is MNHNS and CDR2 is SASEGT. The CDR3 DNA reads TGTGCCAGCAGTGAACTGGGGGAGAGCTACCAGCCCCAGCATTTT. Translated: CASSELGESYQPQHF.

This clonotype appeared many times. This sequence joins TRBV7-9 and TRBJ2-5, with TRBD2 matching 12 bases. Germline-derived CDR1 and CDR2 are SEHNR and FQNEAQ (reference sequence). Trimming took 0 bases from V and 4 from J; bases not matched to a gene: 3. The CDR3 runs 16 residues. CDR3 DNA sequence: TGTGCCAGCAGCTTAGCACGACTAGCGGGAGTAGAGACCCAGTACTTC. Protein: CASSLARLAGVETQYF.

This clonotype was seen only a few times. At one end the junction does not follow the germline gene, possibly because of a read error. The chain carries TRBV5-1 and TRBJ2-2, with D tentatively TRBD2 (6 bases). The CDR3 extends over 15 amino acids. Looked up from germline, CDR1 is SGHRS and CDR2 is YFSETQ. CDR3 protein: CASSLGLVNSGELFF. In nucleotides, the CDR3 is TGCGCCAGCAGCTTGGGACTAGTGAACAGCGGGGAGCTGTTTTTT.

In this sample, this clonotype turned up a few times. The J gene is TRBJ2-2, the V gene TRBV11-1; no clear D gene. Germline CDR1 is SGHAT and CDR2 is FQDESV (reference sequence). Trimming stripped 2 bases from V and 3 bases from J, with 13 bases between. There are 16 residues in the CDR3. In DNA, the CDR3 is TGTGCCAGCAGCTTAAGCCTAAGGGCGGACACCGGGGAGCTGTTTTTT. It yields the protein CASSLSLRADTGELFF.

This clonotype was seen a few times. V is TRBV6-1 and J is TRBJ1-1, with D uncertain. Trimming pared 3 bases from V and 10 bases from J, leaving 24 bases between. This CDR3 contains 16 residues. Germline lookup yields CDR1 MNHNS and CDR2 SASEGT. The CDR3 loop is CASSDRTDPTPFSAFF. The CDR3 DNA reads as TGTGCCAGCAGTGACAGGACGGATCCAACACCCTTTTCAGCTTTCTTT.

V usage is TRBV9 and J usage is TRBJ1-2; D is undetermined. Trimming removed 4 bases from V and 4 bases from J, with 14 bases in between. The CDR3 extends over 14 amino acids. CDR1 and CDR2 (germline): SGDLS, YYNGEE. The CDR3 sequence: CASSPERGGYGYTF. The CDR3 coding sequence is TGTGCCAGCAGCCCCGAGCGGGGTGGCTATGGCTACACCTTC.

This clonotype was found a few times. The rearrangement joins TRBV28 to TRBJ1-2; TRBD1 matches 7 bases. The CDR3 extends over 19 amino acids. From germline, CDR1 is MDHEN and CDR2 SYDVKM. After removal of 10 bases from V and 6 bases from J, the junction contained 29 bases not matched to a gene. CDR3 in amino acids: CAIGPRPNETGVIEDGYTF. CDR3 nucleotide sequence: TGTGCCATAGGCCCGAGGCCGAACGAAACAGGGGTCATTGAAGATGGCTACACCTTC.

In this sample, this clonotype turned up a few times. The chain carries TRBV28 and TRBJ1-3, with D maybe TRBD1 (5 bases). V was pared by 0 bases and J by 0 bases, with 15 bases between. This CDR3 region has 18 residues. The germline CDR1 and CDR2 sequences are MDHEN and SYDVKM. The CDR3 DNA follows: TGTGCCAGCAGTTTATGGGGACTCAGACAGAGCTCTGGAAACACCATATATTTT. This gives the protein CASSLWGLRQSSGNTIYF. Full variable domain (remainder filled in from reference TRBV28 and TRBJ1-3): DVKVTQSSRYLVKRTGEKVFLECVQDMDHENMFWYRQDPGLGLRLIYFSYDVKMKEKGDIPEGYSVSREKKERFSLILESASTNQTSMYLCASSLWGLRQSSGNTIYFGEGSWLTVV.

This chain uses TRBV15 with TRBJ1-2; D possibly corresponds to TRBD1 (5 bases). The CDR3 length is 12 residues. With 3 bases removed from V and 8 bases from J, the gap between germline ends came to 10 bases. The germline gives CDR1 LNHNV, CDR2 YYDKDF (reference sequence). The CDR3 coding sequence is TGTGCCACCAGCAGGCGGGGACTGGGCTACACCTTC. Its translation is CATSRRGLGYTF.

The chain joins TRBV30 to TRBJ1-1; 7 bases match TRBD1. CDR1 and CDR2 (germline): GTSNPN, SVGIG (reference sequence). V dropped 8 bases and J dropped 5; count of bases not matched to a gene: 11. CDR3 length: 13 amino acids. CDR3 sequence: CARTDRRDTEAFF. The CDR3 DNA follows: TGTGCCCGAACGGACAGGAGAGATACTGAAGCTTTCTTT. The full variable domain, in which reference TRBV30 and TRBJ1-1 provide the parts outside the CDR3, is SQTIHQWPATLVQPVGSPLSLECTVEGTSNPNLYWYRQAAGRGLQLLFYSVGIGQISSEVPQNLSASRPQDRQFILSSKKLLLSDSGFYLCARTDRRDTEAFFGQGTRLTVV.

In this sample, this clonotype turned up a few times. The rearrangement uses TRBV7-2 and TRBJ2-2, with TRBD2 identical over 9 bases. V trimming: 1 base; J trimming: 0 bases; junction bases outside the gene matches: 6. Germline V gene data show CDR1 as SGHTA and CDR2 as FQGNSA. This CDR3 is 18 amino acids long. The CDR3 loop reads CASSLVPAGGANTGELFF. CDR3 coding DNA: TGTGCCAGCAGCTTAGTACCAGCGGGAGGTGCGAACACCGGGGAGCTGTTTTTT. The full variable domain, rest sourced from reference TRBV7-2 and TRBJ2-2, is GAGVSQSPSNKVTEKGKDVELRCDPISGHTALYWYRQSLGQGLEFLIYFQGNSAPDKSGLPSDRFSAERTGGSVSTLTIQRTQQEDSAVYLCASSLVPAGGANTGELFFGEGSRLTVL.

This clonotype has at least ten counts. The chain is built from TRBV10-2 and TRBJ1-2; D is ambiguous. Trimming removed 8 bases at V and 0 bases at J, with 7 bases between. This CDR3 comprises 12 residues. Germline CDR1 is WSHSY and CDR2 is SAAADI. CDR3 protein: CASGLSNYGYTF. The CDR3 DNA reads TGCGCCAGCGGCCTCTCTAACTATGGCTACACCTTC.

The rearrangement uses TRBV7-9 and TRBJ2-7; D possibly corresponds to TRBD1 (6 bases). V gave up 2 bases and J gave up 6 bases, with 17 bases separating them. Germline V gene lookup returns CDR1 SEHNR and CDR2 FQNEAQ (reference sequence). The CDR3 sequence is 15 residues long. The CDR3 DNA reads TGTGCCAGCAGCTTAAGTACCGGACAGATATGCGAGCAGTACTTC. Amino acid sequence: CASSLSTGQICEQYF.

The chain employs TRBV20-1 and TRBJ1-2; TRBD1 agrees at 7 bases. CDR3 size: 15 residues. Losses at the gene ends were 3 bases for V and 0 bases for J; bases not matched to a gene: 7. Germline V gene lookup returns CDR1 DFQATT and CDR2 SNEGSKA (reference sequence). As DNA, the CDR3 is TGCAGTGCTAGTACCACAGGGGAAGCTAACTATGGCTACACCTTC. As protein: CSASTTGEANYGYTF.

The chain couples TRBV5-1 to TRBJ1-4, with D uncertain. The V end was cut by 4 bases, the J end by 0 bases, with 10 bases between. The CDR3 is 15 residues long. Germline assignment: CDR1 SGHRS and CDR2 YFSETQ. The DNA for the CDR3 is TGCGCCAGCAGCCCCCGCCCTACAACTAATGAAAAACTGTTTTTT. This encodes CASSPRPTTNEKLFF.